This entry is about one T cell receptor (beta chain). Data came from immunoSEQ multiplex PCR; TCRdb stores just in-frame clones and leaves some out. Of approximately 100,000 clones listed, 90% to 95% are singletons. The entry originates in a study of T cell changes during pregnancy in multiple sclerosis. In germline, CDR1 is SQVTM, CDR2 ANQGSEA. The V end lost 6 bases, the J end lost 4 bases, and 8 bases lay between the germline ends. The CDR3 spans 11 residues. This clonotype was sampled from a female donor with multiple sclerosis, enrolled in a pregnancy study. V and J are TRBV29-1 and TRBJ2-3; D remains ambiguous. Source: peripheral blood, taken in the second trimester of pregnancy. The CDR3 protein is CSVNSPDTQYF. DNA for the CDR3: TGCAGCGTCAATAGCCCAGATACGCAGTATTTT.